The 18 T cell receptor beta chains below were found in one sample sequenced in a study of blood T cell repertoires in COVID-19 (dated by TCRdb to 2018 to 2021). The method behind the library was the immunoSEQ multiplex PCR assay. In TCRdb, the immuneACCESS table is reduced to in-frame sequences with V and J assigned. These tables do not hold every clone; where another copy was compared, an unresolved V gene accounts for under half, and the others remain unexplained. In this sample the table shows about 210,000 clones, 89% of which occur a single time. The leading ten clones occupy under 5.5% of the sample. Source material: peripheral blood. These receptors were obtained from a woman aged 40 to 55 with acute or convalescent COVID-19.

The rearrangement uses TRBV9 and TRBJ1-2; tentatively, D is TRBD1 (5 bases). The CDR3 covers 14 residues. Germline V gene sequence: CDR1 SGDLS, CDR2 YYNGEE. V lost 2 bases and J 4 bases, leaving 12 bases between the germline ends. CDR3 nucleotide sequence: TGTGCCAGCAGCGTGGCCCAAGGGGTCTATGGCTACACCTTC. Residues: CASSVAQGVYGYTF.

This clone was observed a single time. The rearrangement links TRBV7-8 to TRBJ2-1, with 8 bases aligning to TRBD2. The germline gives CDR1 SGHVS, CDR2 FQNEAQ. This CDR3 comprises 15 residues. The J segment lost 4 bases and the V segment lost 0 bases, leaving 2 bases of the junction unmatched. The CDR3 protein is CASSLASGGYNEQFF. DNA for the CDR3: TGTGCCAGCAGCTTAGCCAGCGGGGGTTACAATGAGCAGTTCTTC.

The CDR3 nucleotides read TGTGCCAGCTCGCCACCCATATCAAACAGGGGCGAGCAGTACGTC. Its protein product is CASSPPISNRGEQYV. This chain links TRBV18 with TRBJ2-7; TRBD1 matches at 7 bases. This CDR3 comprises 15 residues. Germline V lookup: CDR1 KGHSH, CDR2 LQKENI.

The chain has TRBV7-9 and TRBJ1-2; D not certain. Trimming removed 7 bases from V and 7 bases from J, with 16 bases in between. Germline V lookup: CDR1 SEHNR, CDR2 FQNEAQ (reference sequence). The CDR3 runs 13 residues. This CDR3 is CASTPSFSLGYTF. CDR3 sequence (DNA): TGTGCCAGCACCCCGAGTTTTTCGCTTGGCTACACCTTC. Full variable domain (remainder filled in from reference TRBV7-9 and TRBJ1-2): DTGVSQNPRHKITKRGQNVTFRCDPISEHNRLYWYRQTLGQGPEFLTYFQNEAQLEKSRLLSDRFSAERPKGSFSTLEIQRTEQGDSAMYLCASTPSFSLGYTFGSGTRLTVV.

The chain combines TRBV9 with TRBJ2-3, with D possibly TRBD2 on 5 matching bases. This CDR3 spans 14 amino acids. The germline CDR1 and CDR2 sequences are SGDLS and YYNGEE. The V and J ends lost 3 bases and 2 bases respectively, with 10 bases between them. The DNA for the CDR3 is TGTGCCAGCAGCGGCGGGCCGTACACAGATACGCAGTATTTT. Protein: CASSGGPYTDTQYF.

The chain couples TRBV3-1 (or the pseudogene TRBV3-2) to TRBJ2-3, with D perhaps matching TRBD2 (5 bases). V was cut by 1 base and J by 3 bases, with 17 bases left in between. Germline V gene data show CDR1 as LGHDT and CDR2 as YNNKEL (reference sequence). The CDR3 is made up of 17 amino acids. The CDR3 sequence is CASSQGSGTMGTDTQYF. In nucleotides, the CDR3 is TGTGCCAGCAGCCAAGGTTCGGGAACTATGGGTACAGATACGCAGTATTTT.

This clone was seen a few times. The chain employs TRBV10-1 and TRBJ2-7; 8 bases match TRBD1. Trimming cost V 4 bases and J 2 bases; bases outside gene matches: 4. The length of the CDR3 is 14 residues. Germline-derived CDR1 and CDR2 are WNHNN and SYGVQD (reference sequence). The CDR3 DNA sequence: TGCGCCAGCAGTGTGAGGACAGGGACCTACGAGCAGTACGTC. Translated, it gives CASSVRTGTYEQYV.

The chain uses TRBV27 and TRBJ1-4, with 7 bases identical to TRBD1. J was trimmed by 3 bases and V by 4 bases; bases with no gene match: 11. This CDR3 spans 17 amino acids. Germline CDR1 and CDR2: MNHEY and SMNVEV (reference sequence). In DNA, the CDR3 is TGTGCCAGCAGTTCAAGAAGACAGGGTCCGGCTAATGAAAAACTGTTTTTT. Its translation is CASSSRRQGPANEKLFF.

V is TRBV27 and J is TRBJ2-3; possible D gene TRBD1, 7 bases. Trimming took 2 bases from V and 4 from J, leaving 10 bases between them. The CDR3 extends over 14 amino acids. Germline CDR1 and CDR2: MNHEY and SMNVEV (reference sequence). CDR3 amino acids: CASSLGGGADTQYF. CDR3 bases: TGTGCCAGCAGTTTAGGAGGGGGCGCAGATACGCAGTATTTT.

The chain uses TRBV2 and TRBJ1-5, with D maybe TRBD1 (5 bases). Germline V gives CDR1 SNHLY, CDR2 FYNNEI. Trimming took 3 bases from V and 7 from J, leaving 16 bases between them. There are 15 residues in the CDR3. CDR3 region: CASSDRGVGAQPQHF. The CDR3 nucleotides read TGTGCCAGCAGTGATCGTGGTGTTGGGGCCCAGCCCCAGCATTTT.

The rearrangement uses TRBV18 and TRBJ2-3, with no clear D. This CDR3 contains 15 residues. Germline assignment: CDR1 KGHSH and CDR2 LQKENI. The V and J ends lost 0 bases and 6 bases respectively, with 13 bases between them. This chain's CDR3 is CASSPPGSPQDTQYF. DNA for the CDR3: TGTGCCAGCTCACCACCGGGCAGCCCTCAGGATACGCAGTATTTT.

The CDR3 region is CASSLSQGALGTNEQFF. CDR3 bases: TGTGCCAGCAGCTTAAGCCAGGGGGCACTGGGGACGAATGAGCAGTTCTTC. The chain combines TRBV7-9 with TRBJ2-1, with 8 nucleotides matching TRBD1. Unmatched junction bases numbered 13, after V lost 2 bases and J lost 7 bases. Germline CDR1 and CDR2: SEHNR and FQNEAQ (reference sequence). The CDR3 is 17 residues long.

This chain connects TRBV28 to TRBJ1-2; 7 positions agree with TRBD1. The CDR3 contains 12 residues. In germline, CDR1 is MDHEN, CDR2 SYDVKM. V lost 7 bases, J lost 4 bases, and 3 bases stayed unmatched. CDR3 sequence (DNA): TGTGCCAGCAAAGGGGGCCGCTATGGCTACACCTTC. This encodes CASKGGRYGYTF.

The chain is built from TRBV7-9 and TRBJ1-5; D is unclear. Trimming stripped 5 bases from V and 1 base from J, with 9 bases between. From germline, CDR1 is SEHNR and CDR2 FQNEAQ (reference sequence). The CDR3 contains 14 residues. CDR3 bases: TGTGCCAGCAGCCGCGCCCCGAGCAATCAGCCCCAGCATTTT. Translating gives CASSRAPSNQPQHF.

The genes are TRBV7-6 and TRBJ2-5, with 8 nucleotides matching TRBD2. Trimming cost V 3 bases and J 4 bases; bases outside gene matches: 4. Looked up from germline, CDR1 is SGHVS and CDR2 is FNYEAQ. CDR3 length: 14 residues. The CDR3 protein is CASSFGGVRETQYF. The CDR3 DNA is TGTGCCAGCAGCTTCGGGGGGGTCAGAGAGACCCAGTACTTC. Full variable domain (rest looked up from reference TRBV7-6 and TRBJ2-5): GAGVSQSPRYKVTKRGQDVALRCDPISGHVSLYWYRQALGQGPEFLTYFNYEAQQDKSGLPNDRFSAERPEGSISTLTIQRTEQRDSAMYRCASSFGGVRETQYFGPGTRLLVL.

This rearrangement joins TRBV12-3 or TRBV12-4 to TRBJ2-5; tentatively, D is TRBD1 (7 bases). The CDR3 sequence is 13 residues long. V was shortened by 7 bases and J by 5 bases, with 14 bases between the two germline ends. The CDR3 loop is CASTSTGRETQYF. CDR3 coding DNA: TGTGCCAGCACCTCGACAGGGAGGGAGACCCAGTACTTC.

The chain joins TRBV27 to TRBJ2-2, with D possibly being TRBD1 (6 bases). The CDR3 extends over 15 amino acids. V was cut by 3 bases and J by 3 bases, with 11 bases left in between. The germline V gene has CDR1 MNHEY and CDR2 SMNVEV (reference sequence). The CDR3: CASSFRGQDTGELFF. CDR3 nucleotide sequence: TGTGCCAGCAGTTTCAGGGGTCAGGACACCGGGGAGCTGTTTTTT.

The chain couples TRBV19 to TRBJ1-2; 9 bases agree with TRBD1. Germline CDR1 and CDR2: LNHDA and SQIVND (reference sequence). With 3 bases clipped from V and 4 bases from J, the junction kept 6 bases outside the gene matches. The CDR3 covers 15 residues. DNA of the CDR3: TGTGCCAGTAGTATGCGGGGACAGGGTACCTATGGCTACACCTTC. This sequence encodes CASSMRGQGTYGYTF.